The source of this T cell receptor beta chain is a study of cytomegalovirus exposure and HLA in healthy donors (dated by TCRdb to 2016 to 2017). The study in broad terms: In an earlier analysis of 587 of the donors, 276 Gb of sequence data and some 100 million unique TCR beta sequences from roughly 200 million T cells were reported. Typing coverage differed by locus: A, B, C, DRB1 and DQB1 were typed in roughly 620-630 donors, DQA1 in roughly 510, DPA1 in approximately 600, and DPB1 in 472. An earlier analysis of about 620 of the donors applied high-throughput TCR beta sequencing to assess whether each TCR beta V gene segment acted as functional or pseudogenic. In the later analysis, no new phenotypic data were used to find candidate immune exposures; instead, reliance was placed on TCR beta sequences and their occurrence across donors. Donor age, sex, ethnicity and CMV serostatus were compiled together with the repertoire data. A handful of DR-DQ haplotypes were handled as single units for association and clustering because linkage in the cohort was strong. A later analysis re-examined previously published TCR beta repertoires from several hundred donors and added high-resolution HLA genotyping to investigate patterns of TCR occurrence. To predict cytomegalovirus infection status, the study brought together high-throughput TCR immunosequencing, statistical association of individual TCRs with disease status, and machine learning. Every discovery cohort repertoire had been produced on one sequencing platform. Of the 350 to 400 genotyped donors, approximately 83% fell in the genetic ancestry cluster associated with self-reported Caucasian donors. Genome-wide SNP genotypes for about 65% of the 666 donors were used in a later genetic analysis, which treated that subset as a discovery cohort. The study aimed to test whether signatures of past pathogen exposure could be identified by cataloging public T cell receptors. Besides the first cohort of around 700 subjects, a separate validation cohort made up of 120 different subjects was used. About 280 gigabases of sequencing data and 80 million or so unique TCR sequences were included in an early release covering roughly 600 HLA-typed donors. The study used immunosequencing to profile the T cell repertoires of approximately 690 subjects and linked those repertoires to cytomegalovirus serostatus. HLA typing included class I and class II loci at four-digit resolution. Among some 410 genotyped donors of the cohort, an average of about 240,000 unique TCR beta nucleotide sequences were sequenced per donor, around 20% of them non-productive. The study at large found these results: The cohort was sequenced for TCR beta chains only, and without alpha or paired-chain data the features that could be detected were limited. The sequencing pipeline was judged likely to have produced a cluster of highly shared sequence variants as a technical artifact. An association between a missense DCLRE1C variant and V-gene and J-gene trimming of TCR beta chains was found in a later genetic analysis and replicated in an independent cohort. Presence/absence analyses assumed roughly uniform sequencing depth across donors, an assumption that may not hold. For the cohort, immune exposure information was limited to CMV serostatus. Most TCR sequences were seen in very few donors, while some public TCRs were found in many individuals. Assigning TCR associations to individual alleles was difficult when HLA alleles, especially DR and DQ, strongly co-occurred. According to the authors, the approach could potentially be generalized to other disease states and immunological phenotypes. Several of the top co-occurrence clusters appeared to be linked to parvovirus B19, influenza, CMV and Epstein-Barr virus, according to a later analysis. In a later analysis, 15,000 to 20,000 TCR beta sequences were associated with specific HLA alleles at a false discovery rate of 0.05. According to a later analysis, TCR association rates differed among HLA loci, with DRB1 alleles showing the most associated TCRs and HLA-C alleles showing the fewest. In vitro tests confirmed that three of the cytomegalovirus-associated TCR beta chains recognize cytomegalovirus antigens. A later genetic analysis reported fewer N-insertions in productive TCRs among donors in an Asian-associated ancestry cluster than the roughly 690-donor mean. Because some donors lacked HLA typing at each locus, the association tests relied only on the typed subset. An earlier analysis of approximately 570 of the donors showed that most TCR beta V segments appeared in productive rearrangements either about 87% or about 30% of the time, which broadly matched IMGT annotations. The study listed approximately 160 TCR beta chains as associated with cytomegalovirus. The earlier analysis of a few hundred of the donors excluded seventeen rarely observed V segments, including chromosome 9 orphons, because counts were too low. The classifier was reported to diagnose cytomegalovirus status with high specificity and sensitivity in both the original and validation cohorts. Correlated functional status among segregating V segments might be attributable to linkage disequilibrium, but an unknown experimental factor could not be ruled out. Compared with equally common non-associated chains, HLA-associated TCR beta chains in a later analysis were more clonally expanded and had lower generation probabilities. A further reported finding was that TCR beta sequences accurately predicted the HLA-A and HLA-B alleles for most subjects in the first cohort. According to a later analysis, most CMV-associated TCR beta chains appeared to be HLA-restricted, and the HLA associations seemed to be driven largely by CMV exposure. Because the 87-base-pair reads could not distinguish some IMGT-functional V segments, including TRBV6-2 and TRBV6-3, those segments were excluded.

Library preparation used the immunoSEQ multiplex PCR assay. The multiplex PCR relied on a mix of 60 forward primers for TCR Vbeta segments and 13 reverse primers for TCR Jbeta segments. The CDR3 region of rearranged TCR beta genes was amplified from genomic DNA by a multiplex PCR assay. The amplified TCR beta libraries were sequenced on the Illumina HiSeq System as 87-base-pair reads. The authors processed their data as follows. Across the 670 or so repertoires, a later analysis counted roughly 77 million unique TCR beta chains, around 11 million of which were shared by at least two donors. To remove PCR and sequencing errors, raw reads were error-corrected and collapsed into unique sequences using a nearest-neighbor algorithm that merged closely related sequences. To assign V, D and J gene segments, CDR3 sequences were aligned to IMGT reference sequences. Each retained sequence needed at least a six-nucleotide match to both a V gene segment and a J gene segment. Rearrangements were classified as productive when the CDR3 lacked stop codons and remained in frame with V and J, and all other rearrangements were classified as non-productive. Following IMGT convention, CDR3 was defined as the stretch from the second conserved V-encoded cysteine to the conserved J-encoded phenylalanine. The earlier analysis of some 550 of the donors excluded any sequence lacking an unambiguous match to a single V gene segment. In an earlier analysis of roughly 500 of the donors, V segments were called functional above 56.7% productive rearrangements and were called segregating when the between-donor standard deviation exceeded 5%. A statistical classification framework was developed to diagnose cytomegalovirus status using the catalog of TCR beta chain sequences. A later analysis assigned V and J genes by comparing TCR nucleotide sequences with IMGT/GENE-DB human TR gene sequences. The TCRdist pipeline was used in a later analysis to assign CDR3 sequences and most-parsimonious VDJ recombination scenarios. In a later analysis, each TCR beta chain was defined by its CDR3 amino acid sequence together with its V-gene family, and reads without a unique V-gene family were excluded. As a way to deal with suspected cross-contamination and a sequencing artifact, a later analysis dropped 450 to 700 nucleotide sequences that were highly shared and had low generation probability. For each public chain, a later analysis derived a clonal expansion index from normalized ranks of inferred template counts within each repertoire. In a later analysis, generation probabilities were computed using a VDJ recombination model fitted to out-of-frame rearrangements, and the results were checked against IGoR. A later analysis scored TCR-TCR, TCR-HLA and TCR-CMV co-occurrence with hypergeometric tests, applying a repertoire-size bias correction to TCR pairs. A later analysis estimated false discovery rates by permuting HLA or CMV assignments 20 times. In a later analysis, co-occurring TCRs were grouped using DBSCAN, and TCRdist sequence similarity was added for clustering within HLA-allele-positive subsets. Co-occurrence clustering excluded repertoires with fewer than 30,000 or more than 120,000 public chains, plus five with anomalous nucleotide sharing. The immuneACCESS repertoire file appears here via TCRdb, limited to in-frame rearrangements. These files lack a portion of the clones; in checked studies, under half of the deficit traces to unresolved V genes, and the cause of the others is not known. The DNA was the basis for D and trimming; V, J and clone size are from that table. The sample data list about 180,000 clones, and approximately 80% of these were observed just once. The ten largest clones represent around 1.6% of the sample.

Inclusive of the bounding cysteine and phenylalanine, the CDR3 is 16 residues long. Only the CDR3 portion is preserved as DNA: 48 bases, with reading frame beginning at the first base. Reading the germline V gene (reference sequence) gives CDR1 SEHNR and CDR2 FQNEAQ. After removal of 5 bases from V and 9 bases from J, the junction retains 15 bases not matched to a gene. The cohort comprised more than 550 healthy bone marrow donors. Cohort members were all nominally healthy when sampled, although unrecorded immune exposures were likely present. The donor tested CMV seronegative, placing the donor among the 300 to 450 seronegative members of the cohort. Every donor gave a peripheral blood sample, and the peripheral blood mononuclear cells from that sample were used for TCR beta sequencing. Genomic DNA extraction from the blood cell samples was performed with the Qiagen DNeasy Blood Extraction Kit. A word on this clone: This clone's antigen is unknown. No base-level quality is on record; no much larger clone is a single base apart.

The TCR originated in a man aged 18-30 years in good health and CMV-seronegative. Sequencing was carried out using PBMCs. The rearranged chain carries TRBV7-9 and TRBJ2-1, with 8 junctional bases fitting TRBD2. The sequenced DNA: TGTGCCAGCAGCCCCCAGGGGACTAGACGCCCGGGTGAGCAGTTCTTC. Protein translation: CASSPQGTRRPGEQFF.